This T cell receptor delta chain appears in the sequencing data of a study of gamma-delta chains in newborns, infants, children. Looking at the study overall: Polyclonal expansion of innate γδ T cells after birth follows microbial exposure.

The CDR3 totals 18 residues. TCRdb applied CATT to the reads for clone calling. The sample holds about 780 delta-chain clones, more than 0.9% seen once. No V gene was called here, but the J gene is TRDJ1; TRDD3 reflects the table's D call only, with no check against the DNA. Sequenced: blood. The TCR was taken from a child in good health. CDR3 nucleotides: TGTGCTCTTGGCGCAGGGGGGGGTCTGGGGGATACGCCCGATAAACTCATCTTT. This codes for CALGAGGGLGDTPDKLIF.